Listed below are T cell receptor beta chains from one sample, sequenced in a study of blood T cell repertoires in COVID-19. Profiling relied on immunoSEQ multiplex PCR, and the TCRdb table lists in-frame clones only, not all of them. Counted here are 150,000 to 200,000 clones, approximately 95% occurring once; the ten biggest clones make up approximately 2%. The sample taken for sequencing was peripheral blood. These receptors came from a woman between 55 and 75 years old with COVID-19, enrolled during active disease. CDR3s include the opening cysteine and the closing phenylalanine or tryptophan. A D gene is named only where the DNA matches it firmly. A clone size is listed for some rows: how often the clone was seen (once, few, many), or a class if it is expanded.

j_call v_call clone_size d_call cdr3_aa cdr3_nt
TRBJ1-2 TRBV5-1 - - CASSLSGMFDGYTF TGCGCCAGCAGCTTATCAGGGATGTTTGACGGCTACACCTTC
TRBJ1-1 TRBV7-9 - - CASSPLEHSRTENTEAFF TGTGCCAGCAGCCCATTGGAGCACAGCAGGACAGAAAACACTGAAGCTTTCTTT
TRBJ1-6 TRBV25-1 - - CASAGSSYNSPLHF TGTGCCAGCGCCGGGAGCTCCTATAATTCACCCCTCCACTTT
TRBJ1-2 TRBV19 - TRBD1 CASSLRTGGIGYTF TGTGCCAGTAGTCTCCGGACAGGGGGCATTGGCTACACCTTC
TRBJ1-6 TRBV18 - TRBD1 CASSPFGTGRNNSPLHF TGTGCCAGCTCACCTTTCGGGACAGGGAGAAACAATTCACCCCTCCACTTT
TRBJ2-3 TRBV6-5 - TRBD2 CASRRGEGTDTQYF TGTGCCAGCAGGCGGGGGGAGGGCACAGATACGCAGTATTTT
TRBJ2-3 TRBV6-4 - - CASSDPGDPSTDTQYF TGTGCCAGCAGTGACCCAGGGGACCCTAGCACAGATACGCAGTATTTT
TRBJ1-1 TRBV9 - - CASSAVHTEAFF TGTGCCAGCAGCGCGGTACACACTGAAGCTTTCTTT
TRBJ1-5 TRBV18 - - CASSWQGNQPQHF TGTGCCAGCTCCTGGCAGGGGAATCAGCCCCAGCATTTT
TRBJ1-1 TRBV6-2/TRBV6-3 - - CASSYPLRGTEAFF TGTGCCAGCAGTTACCCCCTTAGGGGAACTGAAGCTTTCTTT
TRBJ2-7 TRBV6-2/TRBV6-3 - TRBD2 CASSLAGSYEQYF TGTGCCAGCAGTCTAGCGGGATCCTACGAGCAGTACTTC
TRBJ2-1 TRBV18 - TRBD2 CASSPPVAGGGYEQFF TGTGCCAGCTCACCACCGGTAGCGGGGGGCGGATATGAGCAGTTCTTC
TRBJ2-3 TRBV15 - TRBD1 CATSRDPTGGTDTQYF TGTGCCACCAGCAGAGACCCGACAGGGGGCACAGATACGCAGTATTTT
TRBJ1-1 TRBV7-3 - - CASSSQVPGEAFF TGTGCCAGCAGCTCTCAGGTCCCCGGTGAAGCTTTCTTT
TRBJ1-2 TRBV12-3/TRBV12-4 once - CASSLAGGGGYTF TGTGCCAGCAGTTTAGCAGGGGGTGGTGGCTACACCTTC
TRBJ2-5 TRBV7-8 - TRBD1 CASSFNDRDQETQYF TGTGCCAGCAGCTTCAACGACAGGGACCAAGAGACCCAGTACTTC
TRBJ2-2 TRBV6-2/TRBV6-3 - - CAISRPRTASNTGELFF TGTGCCATCAGCCGCCCTCGGACAGCCTCGAACACCGGGGAGCTGTTTTTT
TRBJ1-4 TRBV19 - - CASSLQRLNEKLFF TGTGCCAGTAGCCTACAAAGACTTAATGAAAAACTGTTTTTT
TRBJ2-2 TRBV6-5 - - CASSPITGSAGELFF TGTGCCAGCAGTCCGATTACAGGGTCGGCCGGGGAGCTGTTTTTT
TRBJ1-2 TRBV5-1 - - CASRLGHRATPEGYTF TGCGCCAGCAGACTAGGGCACAGGGCGACGCCGGAGGGCTACACCTTC
TRBJ2-5 TRBV3-1/TRBV3-2 - - CASSQDWASGGETQYF TGTGCCAGCAGCCAAGATTGGGCTAGTGGCGGGGAGACCCAGTACTTC
TRBJ1-2 TRBV19 - TRBD1 CASSMPGQGARYGYTF TGTGCCAGTAGTATGCCGGGACAGGGGGCGAGGTATGGCTACACCTTC
TRBJ1-4 TRBV2 - - CASSHPAGNEKLFF TGTGCCAGCAGTCACCCAGCGGGGAATGAAAAACTGTTTTTT
TRBJ1-1 TRBV27 - TRBD1 CASSRQGANTEAFF TGTGCCAGCAGTCGACAGGGGGCGAACACTGAAGCTTTCTTT
TRBJ1-5 TRBV9 - TRBD1 CASSAGQGNQPQHF TGTGCCAGCAGCGCCGGACAGGGCAATCAGCCCCAGCATTTT
TRBJ1-2 TRBV7-9 - - CASSPLQGNYGYTF TGTGCCAGCAGCCCCCTCCAGGGGAACTATGGCTACACCTTC
TRBJ1-6 TRBV6-2/TRBV6-3 - TRBD1 CASSRRLGWTGDSPLHF TGTGCCAGCAGCCGCCGGCTCGGTTGGACAGGGGATTCACCCCTCCACTTT
TRBJ1-5 TRBV10-2 - - CASSDPGRIDQPQHF TGCGCCAGCAGTGATCCAGGGAGGATCGATCAGCCCCAGCATTTT
TRBJ2-3 TRBV6-6 - - CASTLQGTSTDTQYF TGTGCCAGCACTCTACAGGGCACAAGCACAGATACGCAGTATTTT
TRBJ1-3 TRBV7-2 - - CASSPHAGTGNTIYF TGTGCCAGCAGCCCTCACGCGGGGACTGGGAACACCATATATTTT
TRBJ2-1 TRBV4-1 - - CASSQARGTRREQFF TGCGCCAGCAGCCAAGCTAGGGGGACCCGCCGGGAGCAGTTCTTC
TRBJ2-6 TRBV2 - - CASSEFPTGANVLTF TGTGCCAGCAGTGAATTCCCCACTGGGGCCAACGTCCTGACTTTC
TRBJ1-1 TRBV19 - - CASITGLNTEAFF TGTGCCAGTATTACAGGGTTGAACACTGAAGCTTTCTTT
TRBJ1-1 TRBV9 - TRBD1 CASSETGVTEAFF TGTGCCAGCAGCGAAACAGGGGTTACTGAAGCTTTCTTT
TRBJ1-1 TRBV6-2/TRBV6-3 - - CASSREGVIPEAFF TGTGCCAGCAGTCGAGAAGGGGTGATACCTGAAGCTTTCTTT
TRBJ1-1 TRBV5-1 once TRBD1 CASSLAQGGTEAFF TGCGCCAGCAGCTTGGCGCAGGGGGGCACTGAAGCTTTCTTT
TRBJ1-1 TRBV7-9 - - CASSPSTEAFF TGTGCCAGCAGCCCGTCGACAGAAGCTTTCTTT
TRBJ1-4 TRBV4-1 - TRBD1 CASSQQGGRNEKLFF TGCGCCAGCAGCCAACAGGGGGGTAGGAATGAAAAACTGTTTTTT
TRBJ2-2 TRBV7-9 - TRBD1 CASSYRTLGGANTGELFF TGTGCCAGCAGCTACCGCACCTTAGGGGGCGCGAACACCGGGGAGCTGTTTTTT
TRBJ1-2 TRBV5-8 - - CASSLRRVGYTF TGTGCCAGCAGCTTACGCAGGGTGGGCTACACCTTC
TRBJ1-2 TRBV7-2 once TRBD1 CASSGSGTGGYGYTF TGTGCCAGCAGCGGTTCCGGGACAGGGGGCTATGGCTACACCTTC
TRBJ2-5 TRBV29-1 once - CSASGGFQETQYF TGCAGTGCCTCGGGTGGCTTCCAAGAGACCCAGTACTTC
TRBJ2-7 TRBV2 - TRBD1 CASSTGTGNEQYF TGTGCCAGCAGTACCGGGACAGGGAATGAGCAGTACTTC
TRBJ1-2 TRBV21-1 - - CASSVRQPLNYGYTF TGTGCCAGCAGCGTGCGACAGCCTCTTAACTATGGCTACACCTTC
TRBJ1-1 TRBV14 once - CASSPKGFGAEAFF TGTGCCAGCAGCCCCAAGGGCTTCGGGGCTGAAGCTTTCTTT
TRBJ2-2 TRBV3-1/TRBV3-2 - - CASSQPIPGLRGGPAGELFF TGTGCCAGCAGCCAACCCATCCCGGGTCTACGGGGAGGTCCTGCCGGGGAGCTGTTTTTT
TRBJ1-5 TRBV19 - TRBD1 CASSKLTDRGRQPQHF TGTGCCAGTAGTAAGCTAACCGACAGGGGTCGACAGCCCCAGCATTTT
TRBJ1-1 TRBV14 - - CASSQERDEAFF TGTGCCAGCAGCCAAGAGAGGGATGAAGCTTTCTTT
TRBJ1-5 TRBV19 once - CASKGVWNQPQHF TGTGCCAGTAAAGGGGTTTGGAATCAGCCCCAGCATTTT
TRBJ2-7 TRBV7-9 - TRBD1 CASSSPTGLYEQYF TGTGCCAGCAGCTCGCCGACAGGGCTCTACGAGCAGTACTTC
TRBJ2-3 TRBV15 - TRBD2 CATSRERGGYTDTQYF TGTGCCACCAGCAGAGAGCGGGGGGGGTACACAGATACGCAGTATTTT
TRBJ2-7 TRBV9 - - CASSRQGVSYEQYF TGTGCCAGCTCCCGGCAGGGCGTCTCCTACGAGCAGTACTTC
TRBJ2-2 TRBV19 once TRBD2 CASKWGLSGGTGNTGELFF TGTGCCAGCAAATGGGGGCTCAGCGGGGGAACTGGTAACACCGGGGAGCTGTTTTTT
TRBJ2-3 TRBV27 - TRBD1 CAGPRDREVDTQYF TGTGCCGGACCCCGGGACAGGGAAGTGGATACGCAGTATTTT
TRBJ1-2 TRBV4-2 - TRBD1 CASSQESGQSTYGYTF TGTGCCAGCAGCCAAGAGTCGGGACAGTCAACCTATGGCTACACCTTC
TRBJ1-5 TRBV5-4 once - CASSMGGSNQPQHF TGTGCCAGCAGTATGGGGGGGAGCAATCAGCCCCAGCATTTT
TRBJ1-4 TRBV27 - TRBD1 CASSRAGGEKLFF TGTGCCAGCAGTCGGGCAGGGGGTGAAAAACTGTTTTTT
TRBJ2-4 TRBV6-5 - - CASSYGLAKNIQYF TGTGCCAGCAGTTACGGGCTAGCCAAAAACATTCAGTACTTC
TRBJ2-7 TRBV15 once - CATSRDWGDYEQYF TGTGCCACCAGCAGAGATTGGGGCGACTACGAGCAGTACTTC